This record looks at one T cell receptor beta chain sequence and its context. Its target is unknown. This specimen belongs to a study of cytomegalovirus exposure and HLA in healthy donors. PCR amplification relied on 60 Vbeta primers (plus 13 Jbeta primers). In the study's own analysis: Some 12 million shared chains were among the 60 million to 80 million unique TCR beta chains that a later analysis counted. The table came from immunoSEQ multiplex PCR; TCRdb's copy has only in-frame clones and leaves some out. D and trimming were read from the DNA, whereas the V and J calls and clone size are those reported in that table. The repertoire includes around 110,000 clones, over 65% of them detected once, and roughly 0.82% sits in the top ten. Despite likely unrecorded immune exposures, the donors were nominally healthy at the time of sampling. The study's findings and limits: Being productive about 87% or about 30% of the time was typical of most TCR beta V segments in an earlier analysis. What a later analysis showed was that several of the most significant clusters appeared linked to common viral pathogens.

This TCR was recovered from a woman in her thirties in good health and CMV-seronegative. Material for sequencing was PBMCs.

The CDR3 loop is CAYRGGGAGELFF. For the CDR3, the DNA is TGTGCCTATCGGGGGGGCGGCGCCGGGGAGCTGTTTTTT. The chain links TRBV30 to TRBJ2-2; 8 bases are a match to TRBD2. Germline V gives CDR1 GTSNPN, CDR2 SVGIG (reference sequence). This CDR3 is 13 amino acids long. Losses at the gene ends were 7 bases for V and 6 bases for J; bases not matched to a gene: 7.